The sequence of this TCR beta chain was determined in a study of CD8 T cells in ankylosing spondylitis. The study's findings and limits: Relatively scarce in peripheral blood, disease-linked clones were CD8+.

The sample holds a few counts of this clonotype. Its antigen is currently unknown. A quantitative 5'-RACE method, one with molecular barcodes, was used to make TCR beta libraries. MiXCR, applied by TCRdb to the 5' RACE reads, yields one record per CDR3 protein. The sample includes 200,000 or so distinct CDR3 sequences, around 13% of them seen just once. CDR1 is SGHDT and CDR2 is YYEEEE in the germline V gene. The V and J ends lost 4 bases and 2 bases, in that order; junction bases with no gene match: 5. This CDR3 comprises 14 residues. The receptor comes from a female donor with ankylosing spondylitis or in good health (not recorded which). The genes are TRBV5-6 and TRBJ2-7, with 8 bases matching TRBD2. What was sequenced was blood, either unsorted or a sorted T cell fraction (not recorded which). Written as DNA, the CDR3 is TGTGCCAGCAGCCTACTAGCGGACACCTACGAGCAGTACTTC. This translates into CASSLLADTYEQYF.